Listed here are 28 T cell receptor beta chains from one sample, sequenced in a study of blood T cell repertoires in COVID-19. Sequencing was performed with immunoSEQ multiplex PCR; in TCRdb, only in-frame clones are kept and a portion is missing. Among about 32,000 clones listed, about nine tenths were seen once. Sequenced: peripheral blood. Receptor source: a man aged 65 to 85 with active or convalescent COVID-19.

The chain is built from TRBV23-1 and TRBJ1-6, with D unclear. TRBV23-1 is an ORF, and what it does is uncertain. The V end lost 0 bases, the J end lost 8 bases, and 14 bases lay between the germline ends. The CDR3 runs to 16 residues. CDR3 sequence: CASSQSSGIQDSPLHF. CDR3 sequence (DNA): TGCGCCAGCAGTCAATCCTCCGGTATCCAGGATTCACCCCTCCACTTT.

This chain uses TRBV5-1 with TRBJ1-3; D perhaps matches TRBD1 (5 bases). V was shortened by 5 bases and J by 8 bases, with 14 bases between the two germline ends. Germline V gene data show CDR1 as SGHRS and CDR2 as YFSETQ. There are 13 residues in the CDR3. DNA of the CDR3: TGCGCCAGCAGGGGAGGGGAGGAGGACACCATATATTTT. This codes for CASRGGEEDTIYF.

The chain is built from TRBV18 and TRBJ2-5; D remains unclear. Germline CDR1 reads KGHSH; CDR2 reads LQKENI. The V gene lost 6 bases and the J gene lost 2 bases, with 19 bases spanning the gap. The CDR3 totals 16 residues. The CDR3 sequence: CASSRRGNLIQETQYF. CDR3 coding DNA: TGTGCCAGCTCTCGCCGTGGCAACCTGATTCAAGAGACCCAGTACTTC.

The chain links TRBV5-1 to TRBJ2-7, with TRBD2 as a possible D gene (6 bases). CDR3 length equals 16 residues. Germline loops: CDR1 SGHRS, CDR2 YFSETQ. V lost 4 bases, J lost 7 bases, and 24 bases lay in between. The CDR3 nucleotides read TGCGCCAGCAGCAAGCTAGAGGGAGGCCCGGGCGAGGAGCAGTACTTC. Its protein product is CASSKLEGGPGEEQYF.

The DNA for the CDR3 is TGTGCCAGCAGTGGCCCCGGACAGAACTATGGCTACACCTTC. The encoded protein is CASSGPGQNYGYTF. The chain joins TRBV2 to TRBJ1-2; a possible D gene is TRBD1 (6 bases). CDR1 and CDR2 (germline): SNHLY, FYNNEI. The CDR3 spans 14 residues. The V end lost 4 bases, the J end lost 2 bases, and 11 bases lay between the germline ends.

The V and J genes are TRBV7-2 and TRBJ2-1; TRBD2 might be the D (7 bases). This CDR3 spans 16 amino acids. Between the trimmed V and J ends, which lost 5 bases and 0 bases, there was a span of 14 bases. Per the germline V gene, CDR1 is SGHTA and CDR2 is FQGNSA. CDR3 in DNA: TGTGCCAGCAGCGGGGGGGGCCCTGGCTCCTACAATGAGCAGTTCTTC. It yields the protein CASSGGGPGSYNEQFF.

The V and J genes are TRBV12-2 and TRBJ1-2. TRBV12-2 is listed as a pseudogene. The CDR3 is 13 amino acids. CDR3: CASRPSGGNGYTF. The CDR3 DNA follows: TGTGCAAGTCGCCCCAGCGGGGGGAATGGCTACACCTTC.

The V gene is TRBV7-2, the J gene TRBJ1-2; 11 bases agree with TRBD1. Germline V gene data show CDR1 as SGHTA and CDR2 as FQGNSA. The trim removed 4 bases at V and 5 bases at J, leaving 3 bases unmatched. This CDR3 has 14 residues. CDR3 region: CASSSGQGVYGYTF. CDR3 bases: TGTGCCAGCAGCTCGGGACAGGGGGTATATGGCTACACCTTC.

The gene calls are TRBV5-1 and TRBJ1-2; D ambiguous. From germline, CDR1 is SGHRS and CDR2 YFSETQ. Trimming removed 0 bases from V and 8 bases from J, with 14 bases in between. The CDR3 totals 14 residues. The CDR3 region is CASSLDGRAGGYTF. CDR3 sequence (DNA): TGCGCCAGCAGCTTGGATGGGAGGGCGGGCGGCTACACCTTC.

The genes are TRBV5-1 and TRBJ2-5; tentative D call: TRBD2 (5 bases). Germline CDR1 and CDR2: SGHRS and YFSETQ. CDR3 length: 15 residues. V shed 1 base and J shed 2 bases, with 12 bases lying between them. The CDR3 loop is CASSLRGWWQETQYF. In DNA form, the CDR3 reads TGCGCCAGCAGCTTGAGAGGGTGGTGGCAAGAGACCCAGTACTTC.

The rearrangement links TRBV19 to TRBJ1-2; 7 positions match TRBD1. The CDR3 loop spans 17 amino acids. Looked up from germline, CDR1 is LNHDA and CDR2 is SQIVND (reference sequence). J gave up 2 bases and V 1 base, and 10 bases lay outside the gene matches. The CDR3 region has the DNA TGTGCCAGTAGTATAGTTTATGTGGGACAGAAAAACTATGGCTACACCTTC. Its translation: CASSIVYVGQKNYGYTF.

The rearrangement links TRBV9 to TRBJ2-3; D is perhaps TRBD2 (6 bases). Germline V gives CDR1 SGDLS, CDR2 YYNGEE. V lost 3 bases to trimming and J lost 1 base, with 9 bases between them. This CDR3 region has 14 residues. This CDR3 reads CASSGRDRTDTQYF. CDR3 bases: TGTGCCAGCAGCGGGCGGGACCGCACAGATACGCAGTATTTT.

This sequence joins TRBV19 and TRBJ1-2; the D is unclear. The germline V and J ends were trimmed by 5 bases and 0 bases, with 19 bases remaining between them. The CDR3 length is 17 residues. From germline, CDR1 is LNHDA and CDR2 SQIVND (reference sequence). CDR3 residues: CASSPRRASRPNYGYTF. CDR3 DNA: TGTGCCAGTAGTCCGAGGAGGGCGTCCAGACCTAACTATGGCTACACCTTC.

The V and J genes are TRBV27 and TRBJ1-1, with TRBD1 as a possible D gene (6 bases). With 0 bases removed from V and 4 bases from J, the gap between germline ends came to 12 bases. Germline-derived CDR1 and CDR2 are MNHEY and SMNVEV (reference sequence). This CDR3 has 15 residues. The CDR3, as DNA: TGTGCCAGCAGTTTATCGGAACCAGGGGTCACTGAAGCTTTCTTT. Its translation is CASSLSEPGVTEAFF.

The rearrangement links TRBV28 to TRBJ1-1; maybe TRBD1 (5 bases). Per germline, CDR1 MDHEN and CDR2 SYDVKM. This CDR3 spans 16 amino acids. Trimming cost V 4 bases and J 0 bases, with 15 bases left between them. The CDR3 nucleotides are TGTGCCAGCAGTTCTGTCCCTGGCAGGGTGAACACTGAAGCTTTCTTT. Translating it yields CASSSVPGRVNTEAFF.

The chain recombines TRBV19 with TRBJ2-1, with TRBD2 matching 8 bases. The J segment lost 7 bases and the V segment lost 5 bases, leaving 10 bases of the junction unmatched. The CDR3 covers 15 residues. CDR1 and CDR2 from the germline V gene are LNHDA and SQIVND (reference sequence). The DNA of the CDR3 is TGTGCCAGTAGTTCGTACAATAGCGGGGATAATGAGCAGTTCTTC. Its protein is CASSSYNSGDNEQFF.

The CDR3 bases are TGTGCCAGCAGCCAAGGGGGCGGAGAAAAACTGTTTTTT. Amino acid sequence: CASSQGGGEKLFF. V and J are TRBV7-2 and TRBJ1-4, with 7 bases fitting TRBD1. Germline CDR1 is SGHTA and CDR2 is FQGNSA. The junction had 5 bases not matched to a gene; V was cut back by 5 bases and J by 8 bases. The CDR3 length is 13 residues.

The chain joins TRBV9 to TRBJ2-1, with TRBD1 matching 10 bases. This CDR3 comprises 15 residues. Losses at the gene ends were 4 bases for V and 9 bases for J; bases not matched to a gene: 10. Germline CDR1 SGDLS, CDR2 YYNGEE. The CDR3 DNA reads as TGTGCCAGCAGCAACCGGGACAGGGGATTTGTTGAGCAGTTCTTC. This encodes CASSNRDRGFVEQFF.

The rearrangement joins TRBV5-1 to TRBJ1-6; tentatively, D is TRBD1 (6 bases). The length of the CDR3 is 16 residues. V lost 0 bases, J lost 5 bases, and 12 bases lay in between. Germline CDR1 and CDR2: SGHRS and YFSETQ. The CDR3 DNA follows: TGCGCCAGCAGCTTGGACGGTCAGGGGAATAATTCACCCCTCCACTTT. Its translation is CASSLDGQGNNSPLHF. The variable domain in full, completed from reference TRBV5-1 and TRBJ1-6, reads KAGVTQTPRYLIKTRGQQVTLSCSPISGHRSVSWYQQTPGQGLQFLFEYFSETQRNKGNFPGRFSGRQFSNSRSEMNVSTLELGDSALYLCASSLDGQGNNSPLHFGNGTRLTVT.

The rearrangement links TRBV6-8 to TRBJ1-6; 8 bases are shared with TRBD1. Trimming cost V 3 bases and J 6 bases; bases outside gene matches: 7. Germline V gene sequence: CDR1 MNHGY, CDR2 SAAAGT. The CDR3 has 16 residues. The CDR3 reads CASSYRDRSSNSPLHF. CDR3 coding DNA: TGTGCCAGCAGTTATAGGGACAGGAGTTCTAATTCACCCCTCCACTTT.

This chain joins TRBV5-5 and TRBJ1-2; 8 positions agree with TRBD1. The CDR3 loop spans 13 amino acids. Per germline, CDR1 SGHKS and CDR2 YYEKEE (reference sequence). V lost 4 bases to trimming and J lost 8 bases; unmatched junction nucleotides: 7. The CDR3 DNA sequence: TGTGCCAGCAGCCGCTGGGGACAGGACGGCTACACCTTC. It specifies CASSRWGQDGYTF.

The genes are TRBV7-2 and TRBJ2-2, with a possible D match to TRBD2 (6 bases). Trimming pared 8 bases from V and 3 bases from J, leaving 16 bases between. The germline gives CDR1 SGHTA, CDR2 FQGNSA. The CDR3 extends over 15 amino acids. The DNA for the CDR3 is TGTGCCAGCCGCCTTGGGAGGAGCGACACCGGGGAGCTGTTTTTT. Translating gives CASRLGRSDTGELFF.

CDR3 sequence reads: CSVGDLYTEAFF. The CDR3 nucleotides read TGCAGCGTTGGGGACTTGTACACTGAAGCTTTCTTT. The chain employs TRBV29-1 and TRBJ1-1; D may be TRBD1 (5 bases). The germline V gene encodes CDR1 SQVTM and CDR2 ANQGSEA. The CDR3 sequence is 12 residues long. Between the trimmed V and J ends, which lost 4 bases and 3 bases, there was a span of 9 bases.

The chain is built from TRBV28 and TRBJ1-5, with TRBD1 identical over 11 bases. The CDR3 sequence is 18 residues long. CDR1 is MDHEN, CDR2 SYDVKM, per germline. V lost 1 base, J lost 6 bases, and 11 bases stayed unmatched. CDR3 region: CASSLFRRGTGGSQPQHF. The DNA of the CDR3 is TGTGCCAGCAGTTTATTCCGACGAGGGACAGGGGGAAGTCAGCCCCAGCATTTT.

The genes are TRBV5-1 and TRBJ2-3; 9 positions agree with TRBD1. From germline, CDR1 is SGHRS and CDR2 YFSETQ. V shed 2 bases and J 1 base; nucleotides not matched to a gene: 2. There are 15 residues in the CDR3. In DNA form, the CDR3 reads TGCGCCAGCAGCTTCCGGGACAGGGGCACAGATACGCAGTATTTT. Amino acids: CASSFRDRGTDTQYF.

This clone was observed once. The chain links TRBV6-2 or TRBV6-3 to TRBJ2-5; TRBD1 matches at 7 bases. J gave up 7 bases and V 6 bases, and 8 bases lay outside the gene matches. Germline V gene lookup returns CDR1 MNHEY and CDR2 SVGEGT. CDR3 size: 13 residues. In DNA, the CDR3 is TGTGCCAGCAGCCGGGACAGCCGCGGGACCCAGTACTTC. As protein: CASSRDSRGTQYF.

The V and J genes are TRBV4-3 and TRBJ2-2, with D possibly matching TRBD2 (5 bases). This CDR3 is 13 amino acids long. CDR1 and CDR2 (germline): LGHNA, YSLEER. The V gene lost 4 bases and the J gene lost 9 bases, with 12 bases spanning the gap. CDR3 region: CASSPHPGRELFF. The CDR3 DNA reads as TGCGCCAGCAGCCCCCACCCCGGGAGGGAGCTGTTTTTT.

The chain joins TRBV18 to TRBJ1-1; 7 bases map to TRBD1. V shed 5 bases, J shed 11 bases, and the junction held 17 bases outside the gene matches. The germline V gene has CDR1 KGHSH and CDR2 LQKENI. The CDR3 sequence is 15 residues long. The CDR3 sequence is CASSLFRDSQLKAFF. In DNA form, the CDR3 reads TGTGCCAGCTCATTATTCCGGGACAGCCAACTGAAGGCTTTCTTT.